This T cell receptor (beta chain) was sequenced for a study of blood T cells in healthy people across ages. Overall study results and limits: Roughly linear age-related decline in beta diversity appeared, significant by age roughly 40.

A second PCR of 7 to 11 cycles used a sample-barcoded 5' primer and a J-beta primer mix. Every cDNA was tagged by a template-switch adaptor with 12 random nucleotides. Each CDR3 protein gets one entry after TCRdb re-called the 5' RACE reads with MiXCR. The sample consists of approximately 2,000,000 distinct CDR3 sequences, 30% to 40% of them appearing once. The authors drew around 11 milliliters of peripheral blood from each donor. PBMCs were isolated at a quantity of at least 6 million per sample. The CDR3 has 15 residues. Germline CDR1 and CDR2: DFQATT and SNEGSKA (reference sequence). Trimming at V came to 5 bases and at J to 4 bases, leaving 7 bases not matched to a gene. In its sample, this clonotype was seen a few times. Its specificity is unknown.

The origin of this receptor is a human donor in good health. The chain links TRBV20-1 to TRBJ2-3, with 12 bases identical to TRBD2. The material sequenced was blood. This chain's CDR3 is CSAFTSGGSADTQYF. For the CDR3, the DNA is TGCAGTGCTTTTACTAGCGGGGGGTCGGCAGATACGCAGTATTTT.